This is a list of T cell receptor beta chains from one sample in a study of blood T cell repertoires in COVID-19. Clones were read by immunoSEQ multiplex PCR, and TCRdb kept only the in-frame ones, dropping some. The table has over 80,000 clones, roughly nine tenths seen once. Material for sequencing was peripheral blood. The receptor set was obtained from a human donor with active COVID-19. The donor label of this sample is uncertain. Each CDR3 is given with its conserved first and last residue. A D gene is named only where the DNA matches it firmly. The listing skips clone size in some rows; elsewhere it reads once, few, many or a size class.

j_call v_call clone_size d_call cdr3_nt cdr3_aa
TRBJ2-1 TRBV7-3 - TRBD2 TGTGCCAGCAGCGCCAGCCCAGGGCTAGCGGAGCATTACAATGAGCAGTTCTTC CASSASPGLAEHYNEQFF
TRBJ2-1 TRBV5-1 few - TGCGCCAGCAGTAGGGGCGACACGACCTACAATGAGCAGTTCTTC CASSRGDTTYNEQFF
TRBJ1-2 TRBV19 few TRBD1 TGTGCCAGTAGTATGGAAAACCGGGACAGGGTCTATGGCTACACCTTC CASSMENRDRVYGYTF
TRBJ1-5 TRBV6-6 - - TGTGCCAGCAGTTACTCCCCTACAGACCCCCAGCCCCAGCATTTT CASSYSPTDPQPQHF
TRBJ2-7 TRBV6-1 - TRBD2 TGTGCCAGCAGTGAACGTATTTTAGTAGCGGGGTTCTCTAGCCCAGACGAGCAGTACTTC CASSERILVAGFSSPDEQYF
TRBJ1-2 TRBV5-1 - TRBD1 TGCGCCAGCAGCTTAGATGACAGGGTCGACTATGGCTACACCTTC CASSLDDRVDYGYTF
TRBJ2-5 TRBV18 once TRBD2 TGTGCCAGCTCACCACTAGCGGGGGCCATCCAAGAGACCCAGTACTTC CASSPLAGAIQETQYF
TRBJ2-7 TRBV7-9 - TRBD2 TGTGCCAGCAGCTCCCGGACTAGCGCCCACGAGCAGTACTTC CASSSRTSAHEQYF
TRBJ2-5 TRBV7-2 - - TGTGCCAGCAGCTTAGGGGGCCTCCTACAACAAGAGACCCAGTACTTC CASSLGGLLQQETQYF
TRBJ1-5 TRBV28 - - TGTGCCAGCAGTTTATTCCGACAAGGCGAAGGGGGCAATCAGCCCCAGCATTTT CASSLFRQGEGGNQPQHF
TRBJ1-2 TRBV2 - - TGTGCCAGCAGTGAAGGCCGTTCAGGGGATGGCTACACCTTC CASSEGRSGDGYTF
TRBJ1-6 TRBV9 - - TGTGCCAGCAGCCCATCAACACAGGGATTGAGCTCCTATAATTCACCCCTCCACTTT CASSPSTQGLSSYNSPLHF
TRBJ2-5 TRBV9 - TRBD2 TGTGCCAGCAGCGTAGGCCGGGGGGGCCCGAAGACCCAGTACTTC CASSVGRGGPKTQYF
TRBJ2-5 TRBV7-9 - - TGTGCCAGCAGCTCCGACCGCGGCTGGCAAGAGACCCAGTACTTC CASSSDRGWQETQYF
TRBJ2-2 TRBV12-1 - - TGTGCCAGCAGCGATCCGGGGTGGTTTCACAAAACCGGGGAGCTGTTTTTT CASSDPGWFHKTGELFF
TRBJ1-5 TRBV15 once - TGTGCCACCAGCAGAGATCGCTCGGACAGAAAGAATCAGCCCCAGCATTTT CATSRDRSDRKNQPQHF
TRBJ1-3 TRBV5-1 - - TGCGCCAGCAGCCGCGTACCCTCTGGAAACACCATATATTTT CASSRVPSGNTIYF